These 9 T cell receptor beta chains were sequenced from one sample in a study of blood T cell repertoires in COVID-19. TCRdb keeps only in-frame clones here, not all; method: immunoSEQ multiplex PCR. The sample has around 90,000 clones, around 90% seen once. Sequencing input: peripheral blood. The origin of the receptors is a male donor with acute or convalescent COVID-19.

V gene TRBV11-2 combines with J gene TRBJ1-4; D is possibly TRBD1 (5 bases). The CDR3 spans 14 residues. The germline gives CDR1 SGHAT, CDR2 FQNNGV. V was shortened by 5 bases and J by 4 bases, with 11 bases between the two germline ends. The DNA for the CDR3 is TGTGCCAGCAGCCCAGGGAGGAGTAATGAAAAACTGTTTTTT. It codes for CASSPGRSNEKLFF.

The chain carries TRBV4-2 and TRBJ1-5, with D hard to call. Per the germline V gene, CDR1 is LGHNA and CDR2 is YNFKEQ. With 2 bases removed from V and 5 bases from J, the gap between germline ends came to 16 bases. The CDR3 runs 16 residues. This chain's CDR3 is CASSQNSREGYQPQHF. CDR3 nucleotides: TGTGCCAGCAGCCAAAACTCTCGAGAGGGATATCAGCCCCAGCATTTT.

This rearrangement joins TRBV29-1 to TRBJ1-1; 7 bases map to TRBD1. J was trimmed by 0 bases and V by 7 bases; bases with no gene match: 5. Germline CDR1 reads SQVTM; CDR2 reads ANQGSEA. The CDR3 runs 13 residues. CDR3 sequence: CSGQGNMNTEAFF. CDR3 DNA sequence: TGCAGCGGACAGGGTAACATGAACACTGAAGCTTTCTTT.

Notes on this clone: The same CDR3 is also encoded by other DNA sequences in this sample. This chain uses TRBV19 with TRBJ1-5; 11 positions agree with TRBD1. This CDR3 spans 14 amino acids. The trim removed 6 bases at V and 4 bases at J, leaving 2 bases unmatched. The germline gives CDR1 LNHDA, CDR2 SQIVND (reference sequence). CDR3 region: CASSGTGGNQPQHF. The CDR3 DNA follows: TGTGCCAGTAGCGGGACAGGGGGTAATCAGCCCCAGCATTTT.

This clone has only a few counts. J is TRBJ1-3 and V is TRBV24-1, with 7 bases aligning to TRBD1. CDR3 size: 16 residues. V trimming: 3 bases; J trimming: 0 bases; junction bases outside the gene matches: 4. In germline, CDR1 is KGHDR, CDR2 SFDVKD. The CDR3 reads CATSDAGGHSGNTIYF. Written as DNA, the CDR3 is TGTGCCACCAGTGATGCAGGGGGACACTCTGGAAACACCATATATTTT.

The chain has TRBV13 and TRBJ1-2, with TRBD1 matching 10 bases. The CDR3 loop spans 16 amino acids. CDR1 and CDR2 (germline): PRHDT, FYEKMQ (reference sequence). V lost 4 bases, J lost 4 bases, and 9 bases stayed unmatched. The chain's CDR3 is CASSSGTGAPGYGYTF. In nucleotides, the CDR3 is TGTGCCAGCAGCTCCGGGACAGGGGCCCCCGGCTATGGCTACACCTTC. The full variable domain, in which reference TRBV13 and TRBJ1-2 provide the parts outside the CDR3, is AAGVIQSPRHLIKEKRETATLKCYPIPRHDTVYWYQQGPGQDPQFLISFYEKMQSDKGSIPDRFSAQQFSDYHSELNMSSLELGDSALYFCASSSGTGAPGYGYTFGSGTRLTVV.

The chain carries TRBV2 and TRBJ1-1; tentative D call: TRBD1 (5 bases). Per germline, CDR1 SNHLY and CDR2 FYNNEI. V shed 4 bases and J shed 6 bases, with 15 bases lying between them. The CDR3 runs to 14 residues. Here the CDR3 reads CASSGVRVGAEAFF. CDR3 bases: TGTGCCAGCAGTGGGGTCAGGGTCGGCGCTGAAGCTTTCTTT.

V is TRBV3-1 (or the pseudogene TRBV3-2) and J is TRBJ2-5; tentative D call: TRBD1 (6 bases). V was trimmed by 5 bases and J by 4 bases, leaving 17 bases between them. This CDR3 contains 15 residues. Germline V lookup: CDR1 LGHDT, CDR2 YNNKEL (reference sequence). CDR3 sequence: CASSTRQAGLETQYF. The CDR3 nucleotides are TGTGCCAGCAGCACAAGACAGGCAGGGTTAGAGACCCAGTACTTC.

The rearrangement uses TRBV5-1 and TRBJ2-5, with D perhaps TRBD1 (6 bases). CDR3 length: 15 residues. V gave up 3 bases and J gave up 4 bases, with 16 bases separating them. Germline CDR1 and CDR2: SGHRS and YFSETQ. The CDR3 nucleotides are TGCGCCAGCAGCTCCCAGGGGCTCCCTGGAGAGACCCAGTACTTC. Protein: CASSSQGLPGETQYF.